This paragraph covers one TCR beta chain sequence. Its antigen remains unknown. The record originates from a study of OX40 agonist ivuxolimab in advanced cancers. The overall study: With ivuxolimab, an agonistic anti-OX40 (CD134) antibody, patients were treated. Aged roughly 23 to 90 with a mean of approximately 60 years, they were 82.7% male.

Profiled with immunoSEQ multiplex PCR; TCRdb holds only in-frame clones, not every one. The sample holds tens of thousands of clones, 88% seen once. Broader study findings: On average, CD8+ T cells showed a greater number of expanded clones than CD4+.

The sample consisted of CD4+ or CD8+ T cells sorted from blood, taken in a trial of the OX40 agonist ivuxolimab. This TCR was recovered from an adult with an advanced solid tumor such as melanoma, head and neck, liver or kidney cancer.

The CDR3 protein is CASIRQLTDTQYF. The CDR3 nucleotides read TGTGCCAGCATTAGACAGCTCACAGATACGCAGTATTTT. The rearrangement uses TRBV7-8 and TRBJ2-3; tentative D call: TRBD1 (5 bases). The V and J ends lost 7 bases and 2 bases respectively, with 10 bases between them. CDR3 length: 13 amino acids. Germline V gives CDR1 SGHVS, CDR2 FQNEAQ.